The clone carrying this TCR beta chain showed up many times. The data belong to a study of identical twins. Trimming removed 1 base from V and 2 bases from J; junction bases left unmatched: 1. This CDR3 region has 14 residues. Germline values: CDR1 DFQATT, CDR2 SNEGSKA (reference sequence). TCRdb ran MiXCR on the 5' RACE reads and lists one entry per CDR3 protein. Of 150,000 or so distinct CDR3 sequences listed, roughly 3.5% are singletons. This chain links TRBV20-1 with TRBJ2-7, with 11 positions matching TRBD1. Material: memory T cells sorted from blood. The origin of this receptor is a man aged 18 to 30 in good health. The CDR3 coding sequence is TGCAGTGCTAGAGGGGACAGGGGGACCTACGAGCAGTACTTC. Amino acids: CSARGDRGTYEQYF.